What follows is one T cell receptor (beta chain) and its context. Its antigen is not known. This record belongs to a study of CXCR3-negative and CXCR3-positive naive CD8 T cells. Findings and limits, study-wide: When CXCR3-positive naive cells were set against CXCR3-negative naive cells, the former had more hydrophobic TRB CDR3s.

Researchers prepared the TRB cDNA libraries using 5' RACE with UMI labels. Each CDR3 protein gets one entry in TCRdb, which reprocessed the 5' RACE reads and gives no DNA. This sample's clone table lists some 60,000 distinct CDR3 sequences. The CDR3 totals 15 residues. CDR1 and CDR2 (germline): SGHVS, FQNEAQ. Material for sequencing was naive CXCR3+ CD8+ T cells from blood. As for subset: CD45RO-CCR7+CD27+CD95- naive CD8+ T cells expressing CXCR3 (TNR3+). This receptor was identified in a human donor in good health. Some clones in this sample may be carry-over from other donors' samples. J is TRBJ2-2 and V is TRBV7-8. CDR3 sequence reads: CASSFEQPNTGELFF.